Listed below are T cell receptor beta chains from one sample, sequenced in a study of response to subunit inactivated influenza vaccine. TCRdb called the RT-PCR reads again in MiXCR, with one record for every CDR3 protein. The table lists around 570,000 distinct CDR3 sequences, approximately 7.1% of them singletons, with roughly 13% in the top ten. This specimen consisted of PBMCs from blood, obtained roughly 24 months after vaccination. Receptors were obtained from a man in his fifties or sixties who received an inactivated influenza vaccine. The CDR3 runs from the conserved cysteine through the conserved F or W. D genes are given only for firm matches. Clone size is stated in some rows and not others, as once, few, many or a class when expanded.

many	TRBV4-3	16	TRBD2	TRBJ2-7	TGCGCCAGCAGCCAAGATAGGCTAGCGGGACTCGGAGAGCAGTACTTC	CASSQDRLAGLGEQYF
.	TRBV7-9	12	.	TRBJ2-5	TGTGCCAGCAGCTCTCAGGTTGAGACCCAGTACTTC	CASSSQVETQYF
few	TRBV20-1	17	TRBD2	TRBJ2-5	TGCAGTGCTAGAGATCTAGGACTAGCGGGGGCGGTGGAGACCCAGTACTTC	CSARDLGLAGAVETQYF
.	TRBV5-1	15	TRBD1	TRBJ1-2	TGCGCCAGCAGCTGGAATGGACAGGGGGTGACGGGCTACACCTTC	CASSWNGQGVTGYTF
few	TRBV25-1	16	.	TRBJ2-1	TGTGCCAGCACTCCACCCAGGGCGGGTTCCTACAATGAGCAGTTCTTC	CASTPPRAGSYNEQFF
few	TRBV6-5	18	.	TRBJ2-1	TGTGCCAGCAGTTACTCCCCCCCCGGGACAAAAGACTTCAATGAGCAGTTCTTC	CASSYSPPGTKDFNEQFF
many	TRBV7-8	16	TRBD2	TRBJ2-3	TGTGCCAGCAGCTTAGGCGGGGGGGCCCGGACAGATACGCAGTATTTT	CASSLGGGARTDTQYF
many	TRBV24-1	16	TRBD1	TRBJ2-3	TGTGCCACCAGTGAGGAAACAGGGGGCGCAGCAGATACGCAGTATTTT	CATSEETGGAADTQYF
.	TRBV10-3	14	TRBD2	TRBJ2-7	TGTGCCCTCAAACCGGGACTAGCGGGAGACGAGCAGTACTTC	CALKPGLAGDEQYF
few	TRBV7-6	12	TRBD2	TRBJ2-7	TGTGCCAGCAGCTTACGGGAGGGCGAGCAGTACTTC	CASSLREGEQYF
few	TRBV28	15	TRBD2	TRBJ2-7	TGTGCCAGCAGTCGATTGACTAGCGGGAGCGACGAGCAGTACTTC	CASSRLTSGSDEQYF
many	TRBV18	14	.	TRBJ2-7	TGTGCCAGCTCACCACCCGCAGGCTCCTACGAGCAGTACTTC	CASSPPAGSYEQYF
few	TRBV20-1	16	.	TRBJ1-4	TGCAGTGCTAGAGACCCGCGGCAGGGAGTAGGTGAAAAACTGTTTTTT	CSARDPRQGVGEKLFF
many	TRBV20-1	16	.	TRBJ2-7	TGCAGTGCTAGAGATAGTGCTAGCTTAAACTCCTACGAGCAGTACTTC	CSARDSASLNSYEQYF
.	TRBV6-4	15	.	TRBJ2-1	TGTGCCAGCAGTGGGGAGGGGGCCCCTTCCAATGAGCAGTTCTTC	CASSGEGAPSNEQFF
few	TRBV12-3/TRBV12-4	17	TRBD1	TRBJ2-4	TGTGCCAGCAGCCTGACAGGGGGCGGACTAGCCAAAAACATTCAGTACTTC	CASSLTGGGLAKNIQYF
few	TRBV7-2	15	.	TRBJ1-2	TGTGCCAGCAGCTCAAACAGGCGTTTAGGAGGCGGCTACACCTTC	CASSSNRRLGGGYTF
.	TRBV4-3	13	.	TRBJ1-6	TGCGCCAGCAGCCAAGGCGGGAGTTCACCCCTCCACTTT	CASSQGGSSPLHF
few	TRBV28	15	.	TRBJ1-6	TGTGCCAGCAGTTTATACGCAGGGCCCAATTCACCCCTCCACTTT	CASSLYAGPNSPLHF
few	TRBV19	18	TRBD2	TRBJ2-5	TGTGCCAGTACTAAGGCCTTTGGAGTAGCGGGGCGGTTGGAGACCCAGTACTTC	CASTKAFGVAGRLETQYF
.	TRBV12-3/TRBV12-4	13	.	TRBJ2-5	TGTGCCAGCAGTTGGACAACCCAAGAGACCCAGTACTTC	CASSWTTQETQYF
.	TRBV7-2	15	.	TRBJ2-5	TGTGCCAGCAGCTTAATGAGGGGCGCGGAAGAGACCCAGTACTTC	CASSLMRGAEETQYF
.	TRBV4-2	16	TRBD2	TRBJ2-1	TGTGCCAGCAGTCAAGGTGCGGGAGGGCCTCTCAATGAGCAGTTCTTC	CASSQGAGGPLNEQFF
.	TRBV20-1	15	TRBD2	TRBJ2-1	TGCAGTGCTAGCGGGGGGGCTAGCGGGAGCTATGAGCAGTTCTTC	CSASGGASGSYEQFF
few	TRBV7-9	15	.	TRBJ2-3	TGTGCCAGCAGCTCCACAGGGTCGAGGGCAGATACGCAGTATTTT	CASSSTGSRADTQYF
few	TRBV6-1	15	TRBD1	TRBJ1-3	TGTGCCAGCAGATCCCCAGGGGGAGGTGGAAACACCATATATTTT	CASRSPGGGGNTIYF
many	TRBV5-1	14	.	TRBJ2-7	TGCGCCAGCAGCTTGGATGGGGGCTCCTACGAGCAGTACTTC	CASSLDGGSYEQYF
few	TRBV20-1	16	.	TRBJ2-2	TGCAGTGCTAGGACCCTCGGCGGGTCGAACACCGGGGAGCTGTTTTTT	CSARTLGGSNTGELFF
few	TRBV5-1	13	.	TRBJ2-7	TGCGCCAGCAGCTTGGAGCCACAATACGAGCAGTACTTC	CASSLEPQYEQYF
few	TRBV12-3/TRBV12-4	12	.	TRBJ1-1	TGTGCCAGCAGTCCAGGACACAGTGAAGCTTTCTTT	CASSPGHSEAFF
.	TRBV5-1	15	TRBD2	TRBJ2-3	TGCGCCAGCAGCTTGCAGCGGGGAGCCACAGATACGCAGTATTTT	CASSLQRGATDTQYF
.	TRBV5-1	16	.	TRBJ1-4	TGCGCCAGCAGCCATGGAGGTACAGGGTTTTACGAAAAACTGTTTTTT	CASSHGGTGFYEKLFF
.	TRBV7-9	14	.	TRBJ2-1	TGTGCCAGCAGCCCCCGTTTCCGTCACAATGAGCAGTTCTTC	CASSPRFRHNEQFF
many	TRBV7-2	15	.	TRBJ2-1	TGTGCCAGCAGCTTAGGTCTAGTCAGAGAGAATGAGCAGTTCTTC	CASSLGLVRENEQFF
few	TRBV20-1	14	TRBD1	TRBJ1-1	TGCAGTGCTACTCAGGGGGCACGGAACACTGAAGCTTTCTTT	CSATQGARNTEAFF
.	TRBV5-6	16	.	TRBJ2-1	TGTGCCAGCAGCTTCCTTGTGACTGAGACCTACAATGAGCAGTTCTTC	CASSFLVTETYNEQFF
.	TRBV11-2	16	TRBD2	TRBJ2-5	TGTGCCAGCAGCTTAGGGACTAGCCGTGCCCAAGAGACCCAGTACTTC	CASSLGTSRAQETQYF
.	TRBV20-1	12	.	TRBJ2-7	TGCAGTGCCCAAAAGGACTCCTACGAGCAGTACTTC	CSAQKDSYEQYF
.	TRBV5-1	14	.	TRBJ2-5	TGCGCCAGCAGCTCACGGGATTTTGGGGAGACCCAGTACTTC	CASSSRDFGETQYF
.	TRBV7-9	16	.	TRBJ2-6	TGTGCCAGCAGCCAACGCAGTGGGTCTGGGGCCAACGTCCTGACTTTC	CASSQRSGSGANVLTF
.	TRBV20-1	14	TRBD2	TRBJ2-7	TGCAGTGCTCCGACTAGCGGGGGATCCTACGAGCAGTACTTC	CSAPTSGGSYEQYF
few	TRBV6-2/TRBV6-3	13	.	TRBJ2-3	TGTGCCAGCAGTCCAAACCGGTGGGATACGCAGTATTTT	CASSPNRWDTQYF
few	TRBV7-2	15	.	TRBJ1-6	TGTGCCAGCAGCTTAGCCAGCGCGGGTTGGCGGACCCTCCACTTT	CASSLASAGWRTLHF
many	TRBV18	14	TRBD2	TRBJ2-7	TGTGCCAGCTCACCTAGCGGGGGGGCTAATGAGCAGTACTTC	CASSPSGGANEQYF
many	TRBV12-3/TRBV12-4	12	.	TRBJ1-5	TGTGCCAGCAGTAATAGCAATCAGCCCCAGCATTTT	CASSNSNQPQHF